A single sample gave rise to the 18 T cell receptor beta chains below, sequenced in a study of CD8 T cells in ankylosing spondylitis. A single record per CDR3 protein comes from TCRdb applying MiXCR to the 5' RACE reads. The sample consists of 150,000 to 200,000 distinct CDR3 sequences, approximately 10% of them appearing once. Sequencing was done on a sample of blood, either unsorted or a sorted T cell fraction (not recorded which). The receptors derive from a male donor with ankylosing spondylitis or in good health (not recorded which).

The V call is TRBV5-5, the J call TRBJ1-5; 9 bases line up with TRBD1. V was pared by 1 base and J by 7 bases, with 9 bases of the junction left unmatched. The CDR3 covers 16 residues. Looked up from germline, CDR1 is SGHKS and CDR2 is YYEKEE (reference sequence). In nucleotides, the CDR3 is TGTGCCAGCAGCTTGACCTTGGACAGGGGCGGACAGCCCCAGCATTTT. Protein: CASSLTLDRGGQPQHF.

This clonotype was picked up many times. The chain links TRBV4-1 to TRBJ2-1, with D perhaps being TRBD1 or TRBD2 (7 bases each). V lost 2 bases to trimming and J lost 4 bases, with 21 bases between them. Germline CDR1 reads MGHRA; CDR2 reads YSYEKL. The CDR3 is 18 residues long. In DNA form, the CDR3 reads TGCGCCAGCAGCCAATTCCCACCGGACCAGGGGGGGTACAATGAGCAGTTCTTC. This codes for CASSQFPPDQGGYNEQFF.

There are a few counts of this clonotype. The V call is TRBV18, the J call TRBJ2-1, with TRBD2 matching 9 bases. The CDR3 sequence is 16 residues long. The germline V gene encodes CDR1 KGHSH and CDR2 LQKENI. Germline trimming cut 1 base from V and 1 base from J; bases unmatched to any gene: 2. CDR3: CASSPLTSGSYNEQFF. The CDR3 nucleotides read TGTGCCAGCTCACCACTGACTAGCGGTTCCTACAATGAGCAGTTCTTC.

Many counts were recorded for this clonotype. The chain uses TRBV3-1 and TRBJ2-5; 9 bases map to TRBD1. The V gene end was trimmed by 4 bases and the J gene end by 5 bases; junction bases not matched to a gene: 8. Germline CDR1 LGHDT, CDR2 YNNKEL (reference sequence). CDR3 length equals 15 residues. CDR3 nucleotide sequence: TGTGCCAGCAGCCGGAGACAGGGGGGGGGGGAGACCCAGTACTTC. This gives the protein CASSRRQGGGETQYF.

This clonotype was detected ten times or more. This chain connects TRBV5-1 to TRBJ2-3; D perhaps matches TRBD2 (5 bases). This CDR3 comprises 15 residues. CDR1 and CDR2 from the germline V gene are SGHRS and YFSETQ. Trimming pared 5 bases from V and 0 bases from J, leaving 13 bases between. DNA of the CDR3: TGCGCCAGCAGTCCTAGGACTTCTAGCACAGATACGCAGTATTTT. It yields the protein CASSPRTSSTDTQYF.

As for this clonotype: A read error is possible here, since a much larger clone lies one base away. The rearrangement uses TRBV20-1 and TRBJ1-5, with D perhaps matching TRBD1 (5 bases). This CDR3 region has 15 residues. The germline V gene has CDR1 DFQATT and CDR2 SNEGSKA (reference sequence). CDR3 in DNA: TGCAGTACTGAGGAACTTATAGGGGTAAATCAGCCCCAGCTTTTT. It encodes CSTEELIGVNQPQLF.

This clonotype was seen a handful of times. The V and J genes are TRBV29-1 and TRBJ2-7, with 10 bases lining up with TRBD1. Germline V gene lookup returns CDR1 SQVTM and CDR2 ANQGSEA. The V and J ends lost 5 bases and 4 bases, in that order; junction bases with no gene match: 5. The CDR3 contains 13 residues. CDR3 loop: CSVQGTGEYEQYF. CDR3 nucleotides: TGCAGCGTTCAGGGGACAGGGGAATACGAGCAGTACTTC.

The genes are TRBV6-1 and TRBJ2-3; D possibly corresponds to TRBD1 (6 bases). Trimming removed 5 bases from V and 1 base from J, with 13 bases in between. The CDR3 spans 15 residues. In germline, CDR1 is MNHNS, CDR2 SASEGT. CDR3 DNA: TGTGCCAGCAGTACAACAGGGACGGGCACAGATACGCAGTATTTT. It translates to CASSTTGTGTDTQYF.

The chain combines TRBV5-5 with TRBJ1-2, with TRBD1 as a possible D gene (5 bases). The germline V gene has CDR1 SGHKS and CDR2 YYEKEE (reference sequence). The CDR3 loop spans 15 amino acids. V shed 5 bases and J shed 3 bases, with 17 bases lying between them. This CDR3 reads CASSTPQGDYYGYTF. CDR3 sequence (DNA): TGTGCCAGCAGTACTCCCCAGGGTGATTACTATGGCTACACCTTC.

This clonotype was detected only a few times. Here the CDR3 reads CATSELATQETQYF. CDR3 DNA: TGTGCCACCTCCGAACTAGCGACCCAAGAGACCCAGTACTTC. The V call is TRBV6-1, the J call TRBJ2-5; 7 positions agree with TRBD2. V gave up 10 bases and J gave up 1 base; unmatched junction bases: 9. This CDR3 spans 14 amino acids. The germline V gene encodes CDR1 MNHNS and CDR2 SASEGT.

This clonotype came up a few times. This rearrangement joins TRBV7-9 to TRBJ2-5; D gene uncertain. This CDR3 is 15 amino acids long. Trimming stripped 5 bases from V and 5 bases from J, with 18 bases between. Germline V gene data show CDR1 as SEHNR and CDR2 as FQNEAQ (reference sequence). The CDR3 loop reads CASSPSPIASETQYF. CDR3 bases: TGTGCCAGCAGCCCGTCCCCGATCGCATCGGAGACCCAGTACTTC.

This clonotype has ten or more counts. Here the CDR3 reads CASSSATVSEAFF. The CDR3 nucleotides read TGTGCCAGCAGCTCAGCGACAGTCTCTGAAGCTTTCTTT. The chain has TRBV9 and TRBJ1-1; weak D call: TRBD1 (5 bases). Germline V lookup: CDR1 SGDLS, CDR2 YYNGEE. The CDR3 runs to 13 residues. Trimming removed 4 bases from V and 6 bases from J, with 13 bases in between.

V gene TRBV5-1 combines with J gene TRBJ2-7, with no clear D. V dropped 0 bases and J dropped 5 bases, with 9 bases sitting between them. The CDR3 loop spans 13 amino acids. Germline assignment: CDR1 SGHRS and CDR2 YFSETQ. CDR3 residues: CASSLEWSNEQYF. The CDR3, as DNA: TGCGCCAGCAGCTTGGAATGGTCAAACGAGCAGTACTTC.

The genes are TRBV11-2 and TRBJ1-3, with D perhaps TRBD1 (6 bases). This CDR3 is 19 amino acids long. CDR1 is SGHAT, CDR2 FQNNGV, per germline. Trimming left V 5 bases short and J 0 bases short, with 23 bases between. The CDR3 loop is CASSLSDRTTDHSGNTIYF. The CDR3 nucleotides are TGTGCCAGCAGCCTTTCGGACAGAACCACCGATCACTCTGGAAACACCATATATTTT.

This clonotype was detected many times. The chain employs TRBV24-1 and TRBJ2-3; D is undetermined. With 2 bases removed from V and 5 bases from J, the gap between germline ends came to 7 bases. Germline CDR1 KGHDR, CDR2 SFDVKD. This CDR3 region has 13 residues. CDR3: CATSDSHKDTQYF. CDR3 sequence (DNA): TGTGCCACCAGTGATTCCCACAAAGATACGCAGTATTTT.

This clonotype has at least ten counts. The V and J genes are TRBV15 and TRBJ1-2; TRBD1 is a possible D gene (5 bases). The V end lost 0 bases, the J end lost 3 bases, and 17 bases lay between the germline ends. The germline CDR1 and CDR2 sequences are LNHNV and YYDKDF (reference sequence). The CDR3 has 17 amino acids. The CDR3 spells CATSRDYQAQGYYGYTF. Here the CDR3 DNA reads TGTGCCACCAGCAGAGATTATCAAGCTCAGGGTTACTATGGCTACACCTTC.

The table lists this clonotype with many counts. The rearrangement links TRBV3-1 to TRBJ1-1; D is perhaps TRBD1 (6 bases). The V and J ends lost 3 bases and 8 bases respectively, with 10 bases between them. The CDR3 runs 12 residues. Germline-derived CDR1 and CDR2 are LGHDT and YNNKEL (reference sequence). The CDR3, as DNA: TGTGCCAGCAGCCATACCGGACAGGAAGCTTTCTTT. As protein: CASSHTGQEAFF.

The CDR3 loop reads CASSSNSGTGYTDTQYF. For the CDR3, the DNA is TGTGCCAGCAGCTCTAATTCCGGGACAGGGTACACAGATACGCAGTATTTT. V is TRBV7-2 and J is TRBJ2-3; TRBD1 matches 9 bases. This CDR3 contains 17 residues. V gave up 4 bases and J gave up 2 bases; unmatched junction bases: 10. CDR1 and CDR2 from the germline V gene are SGHTA and FQGNSA.